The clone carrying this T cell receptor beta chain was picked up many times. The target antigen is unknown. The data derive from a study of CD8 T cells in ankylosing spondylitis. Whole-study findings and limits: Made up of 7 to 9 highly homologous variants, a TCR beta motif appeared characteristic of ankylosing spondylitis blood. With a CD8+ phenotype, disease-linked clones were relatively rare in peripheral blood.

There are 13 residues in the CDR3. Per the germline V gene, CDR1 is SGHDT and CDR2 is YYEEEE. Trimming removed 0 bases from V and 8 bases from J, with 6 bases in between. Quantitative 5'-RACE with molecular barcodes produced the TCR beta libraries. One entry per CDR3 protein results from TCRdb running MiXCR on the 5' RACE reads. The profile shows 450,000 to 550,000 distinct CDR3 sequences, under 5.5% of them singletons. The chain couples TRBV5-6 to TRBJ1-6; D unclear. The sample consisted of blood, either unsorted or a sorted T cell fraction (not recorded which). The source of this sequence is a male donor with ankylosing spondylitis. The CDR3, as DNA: TGTGCCAGCAGCTTGGAGCGTTATTCACCCCTCCACTTT. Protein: CASSLERYSPLHF.